In its sample, the clone carrying this T cell receptor beta chain was seen once. What it recognizes is unknown. Repertoires were generated with immunoSEQ multiplex PCR, while TCRdb's copy carries only in-frame clones and drops some. The data contain roughly 24,000 clones, around 90% of them singletons. The sample originates from a study of T cell responses to AZD1222 COVID-19 vaccine. Study-wide points: Clonal diversity may have been underestimated in mostly white British donors. Two AZD1222 administrations were followed by greater Spike-specific TCR breadth and depth. Just a handful of AZD1222 recipients tested seropositive at baseline.

Trimming removed 3 bases at V and 2 bases at J, with 11 bases between. The germline V gene encodes CDR1 DFQATT and CDR2 SNEGSKA (reference sequence). This CDR3 is built from 13 residues. It was second doses at about 4 or about 12 weeks that were pooled. The origin of this receptor is an adult who received the AZD1222 COVID-19 vaccine. This specimen consisted of peripheral blood, obtained 28 days after the second AZD1222 dose. This chain connects TRBV20-1 to TRBJ2-7; no clear D gene. Here the CDR3 reads CSASPYNTYEQYF. In DNA, the CDR3 is TGCAGTGCTAGTCCATACAACACCTACGAGCAGTACTTC.